Below are 27 T cell receptor beta chains sequenced from a single sample in a study of CD4+ T cells in melanoma (dated by TCRdb to about 2022). Receptors were amplified or captured by the immunoSEQ multiplex PCR assay. Drawn from immuneACCESS, this table holds only the in-frame rearrangements with V and J called that TCRdb kept. Clones are partly lost; checked studies trace under half to an unresolved V gene and leave the rest unexplained. The sample table shows 110,000 to 150,000 clones, and 85% to 95% are seen once. The ten top clones hold about 1.5% of the sample. These receptors were taken from a human donor with melanoma.

The V gene is TRBV6-1, the J gene TRBJ2-1; 7 bases match TRBD2. The ends lost 3 bases at V and 14 bases at J; junction bases unmatched: 10. CDR3 length: 13 residues. Germline CDR1 reads MNHNS; CDR2 reads SASEGT. The CDR3 DNA reads TGTGCCAGCAGTGAGGGGGGGTGGGCTCGAGAGTTCTTC. Amino acids: CASSEGGWAREFF.

The chain uses TRBV28 and TRBJ1-5; the D gene is possibly TRBD1 (5 bases). Germline-derived CDR1 and CDR2 are MDHEN and SYDVKM. The ends were cut back, 7 bases at V and 4 bases at J, with 14 bases in the middle. CDR3 size: 14 residues. The CDR3, as DNA: TGTGCCAGCAAACGACTGGAGGGGAATCAGCCCCAGCATTTT. This encodes CASKRLEGNQPQHF.

This rearrangement joins TRBV7-2 to TRBJ1-4; TRBD1 matches at 9 bases. V shed 4 bases, J shed 5 bases, and the junction held 5 bases outside the gene matches. Per the germline V gene, CDR1 is SGHTA and CDR2 is FQGNSA. The CDR3 consists of 15 residues. CDR3 region: CASSSPDRGNEKLFF. CDR3 bases: TGTGCCAGCAGCTCTCCGGACAGGGGAAATGAAAAACTGTTTTTT.

The chain carries TRBV7-9 and TRBJ1-1, with 8 bases aligning to TRBD1. CDR3 size: 15 residues. Germline trimming cut 4 bases from V and 5 bases from J; bases unmatched to any gene: 9. Germline V gene data show CDR1 as SEHNR and CDR2 as FQNEAQ (reference sequence). Here the CDR3 reads CASSWGSGQDTEAFF. The CDR3 DNA sequence: TGTGCCAGCAGCTGGGGTTCGGGACAGGATACTGAAGCTTTCTTT.

Note on this clone: The germline gene is not matched at one end of the junction; a read error may be the cause. The chain is built from TRBV5-4 and TRBJ2-3, with TRBD1 matching over 7 bases. Germline V gene lookup returns CDR1 SGHNT and CDR2 YYREEE (reference sequence). The CDR3 loop spans 16 amino acids. CDR3 in amino acids: CASSAGDRVSTGTQYF. In DNA form, the CDR3 reads TGTGCCAGCAGCGCGGGCGACAGGGTATCCACAGGTACGCAGTATTTT.

DNA of the CDR3: TGTGCCAGCAGCGAAGGGGGGGGCTATGGCTACACCTTC. It specifies CASSEGGGYGYTF. This rearrangement joins TRBV28 to TRBJ1-2; weak D call: TRBD1 (6 bases). This CDR3 has 13 residues. CDR1 and CDR2 (germline): MDHEN, SYDVKM. The V and J ends lost 6 bases and 4 bases respectively, with 12 bases between them.

The chain is built from TRBV11-2 and TRBJ2-2; 15 positions match TRBD2. The CDR3 has 17 amino acids. Trimming cost V 6 bases and J 5 bases; bases outside gene matches: 7. The germline V gene encodes CDR1 SGHAT and CDR2 FQNNGV. The CDR3, as DNA: TGTGCCAGCAGATGGACTAGCGGGGGGGCCGGTACCGGGGAGCTGTTTTTT. It translates to CASRWTSGGAGTGELFF.

V usage is TRBV10-3 and J usage is TRBJ2-7, with TRBD1 as a possible D gene (5 bases). This CDR3 spans 14 amino acids. The V gene's germline CDR1 is ENHRY and CDR2 SYGVKD. Trimming shortened V by 7 bases and J by 2 bases, and 15 bases separated the two germline ends. CDR3 sequence reads: CAITPTDGTYEQYF. The CDR3 nucleotides read TGTGCCATCACCCCGACAGACGGAACCTACGAGCAGTACTTC.

The chain recombines TRBV6-5 with TRBJ2-5, with 11 positions matching TRBD2. This CDR3 is 14 amino acids long. The germline V gene encodes CDR1 MNHEY and CDR2 SVGAGI. After removal of 9 bases from V and 1 base from J, the junction contained 4 bases not matched to a gene. The CDR3 loop reads CASNLAGGQETQYF. The DNA for the CDR3 is TGTGCCAGTAACCTAGCGGGGGGCCAAGAGACCCAGTACTTC.

Details on this clone: At one end, the junction sequence differs from germline, possibly due to a read error. V and J are TRBV7-7 and TRBJ2-3; tentatively, D is TRBD2 (6 bases). Germline-derived CDR1 and CDR2 are SSHAT and FNYEAQ (reference sequence). There are 14 residues in the CDR3. CDR3 residues: CASSLGGRADTQYF. CDR3 sequence (DNA): TGTGCTAGCAGCTTAGGAGGGCGCGCAGATACGCAGTATTTT.

The rearrangement uses TRBV6-6 and TRBJ1-1, with a weak D call TRBD1 (5 bases). In germline, CDR1 is MNHNY, CDR2 SVGAGI (reference sequence). The CDR3 is made up of 11 amino acids. Deletions cut 10 bases from V and 7 bases from J, with 13 bases between. CDR3 sequence: CATEMGGEAFF. The CDR3 DNA reads as TGTGCCACCGAGATGGGGGGTGAAGCTTTCTTT.

This clone was found once. The chain couples TRBV5-5 to TRBJ1-1, with TRBD1 matching over 7 bases. Germline trimming cut 0 bases from V and 4 bases from J; bases unmatched to any gene: 3. The V gene's germline CDR1 is SGHKS and CDR2 YYEKEE (reference sequence). This CDR3 comprises 14 residues. The chain's CDR3 is CASSLAGQTTEAFF. DNA for the CDR3: TGTGCCAGCAGCTTGGCGGGACAGACCACTGAAGCTTTCTTT. The whole variable domain, remainder taken from reference TRBV5-5 and TRBJ1-1, is DAGVTQSPTHLIKTRGQQVTLRCSPISGHKSVSWYQQVLGQGPQFIFQYYEKEERGRGNFPDRFSARQFPNYSSELNVNALLLGDSALYLCASSLAGQTTEAFFGQGTRLTVV.

The chain has TRBV11-2 and TRBJ1-1, with 9 bases lining up with TRBD1. Germline assignment: CDR1 SGHAT and CDR2 FQNNGV. The CDR3 loop spans 15 amino acids. The V segment lost 5 bases and the J segment 2 bases; nucleotides outside the gene matches: 6. The CDR3 is CASSPGTGRNTEAFF. The CDR3 nucleotides are TGTGCCAGCAGCCCCGGGACAGGGCGAAACACTGAAGCTTTCTTT.

The rearrangement links TRBV15 to TRBJ2-1, with D possibly TRBD2 on 5 matching bases. The CDR3 is 19 amino acids. V lost 1 base and J 0 bases, leaving 19 bases between the germline ends. CDR1 LNHNV and CDR2 YYDKDF come from the germline V gene (reference sequence). The CDR3 bases are TGTGCCACCAGCAGAGCCGCCGGACTCGAAAGCAGCTCCTACAATGAGCAGTTCTTC. It yields the protein CATSRAAGLESSSYNEQFF.

This chain connects TRBV5-4 to TRBJ2-7, with TRBD1 matching 8 bases. From germline, CDR1 is SGHNT and CDR2 YYREEE (reference sequence). CDR3 size: 13 residues. The V segment lost 4 bases and the J segment 5 bases; nucleotides outside the gene matches: 5. The CDR3 bases are TGTGCCAGCAGCCGGGACAGGAGCCACGAGCAGTACTTC. As protein: CASSRDRSHEQYF.

The chain uses TRBV5-1 and TRBJ2-6; perhaps D is TRBD1 or TRBD2 (5 bases each). Germline CDR1 is SGHRS and CDR2 is YFSETQ. V dropped 0 bases and J dropped 0 bases, with 13 bases sitting between them. CDR3 length equals 18 residues. CDR3 loop: CASSLGGTDTSGANVLTF. The CDR3 coding sequence is TGCGCCAGCAGCTTGGGAGGGACGGATACCTCTGGGGCCAACGTCCTGACTTTC.

This clone was observed a handful of times. This rearrangement joins TRBV30 to TRBJ1-1; D not resolved. V was clipped by 2 bases and J by 9 bases, with 13 bases between them. This CDR3 contains 12 residues. The germline V gene encodes CDR1 GTSNPN and CDR2 SVGIG (reference sequence). DNA for the CDR3: TGTGCCTGGAGTTCAGAGCGGCAAAAAGCTTTCTTT. It is translated as CAWSSERQKAFF.

The V gene is TRBV2, the J gene TRBJ1-5; D not resolved. The V end was cut by 4 bases, the J end by 3 bases, with 7 bases between. Germline V gene sequence: CDR1 SNHLY, CDR2 FYNNEI. The CDR3 spans 13 residues. CDR3 nucleotides: TGTGCCAGCAGTGTGGACGTCAATCAGCCCCAGCATTTT. The encoded protein is CASSVDVNQPQHF.

The chain has TRBV15 and TRBJ2-5, with 9 bases identical to TRBD1. The CDR3 is 17 residues long. Germline V gives CDR1 LNHNV, CDR2 YYDKDF (reference sequence). V lost 4 bases and J lost 0; bases outside the gene matches: 9. The CDR3 loop is CATSTRRGTGYQETQYF. The CDR3 DNA sequence: TGTGCCACCAGCACACGACGGGGGACAGGGTACCAAGAGACCCAGTACTTC. The variable domain in full, with the rest retrieved from reference TRBV15 and TRBJ2-5, is DAMVIQNPRYQVTQFGKPVTLSCSQTLNHNVMYWYQQKSSQAPKLLFHYYDKDFNNEADTPDNFQSRRPNTSFCFLDIRSPGLGDTAMYLCATSTRRGTGYQETQYFGPGTRLLVL.

The chain couples TRBV7-9 to TRBJ1-1; 8 nucleotides agree with TRBD1. The CDR3 has 15 amino acids. The germline gives CDR1 SEHNR, CDR2 FQNEAQ (reference sequence). V trimming: 2 bases; J trimming: 1 base; junction bases outside the gene matches: 3. The CDR3: CASSLQGAGNTEAFF. CDR3 in DNA: TGTGCCAGCAGCTTACAGGGGGCTGGGAACACTGAAGCTTTCTTT.

The chain links TRBV10-3 to TRBJ2-1; 9 nucleotides align to TRBD1. The CDR3 runs to 17 residues. The junction had 15 bases not matched to a gene; V was cut back by 8 bases and J by 4 bases. The germline CDR1 and CDR2 sequences are ENHRY and SYGVKD. The chain's CDR3 is CAISREQGAAGYNEQFF. The CDR3 coding sequence is TGTGCCATCTCAAGGGAACAGGGGGCGGCGGGATACAATGAGCAGTTCTTC.

V gene TRBV6-6 combines with J gene TRBJ2-3; D is ambiguous. The CDR3 has 14 residues. V lost 0 bases and J 6 bases, leaving 10 bases between the germline ends. The germline V gene encodes CDR1 MNHNY and CDR2 SVGAGI (reference sequence). This CDR3 is CASSYSLPSDTQYF. DNA of the CDR3: TGTGCCAGCAGTTACTCGCTTCCCTCGGATACGCAGTATTTT.

The J gene is TRBJ1-3, the V gene TRBV7-9; D gene uncertain. Germline CDR1 reads SEHNR; CDR2 reads FQNEAQ (reference sequence). V lost 3 bases and J 0 bases, leaving 12 bases between the germline ends. There are 16 residues in the CDR3. The CDR3: CASSFEGLFSGNTIYF. The CDR3 bases are TGTGCCAGCAGCTTCGAAGGGTTATTCTCTGGAAACACCATATATTTT.

The J gene is TRBJ2-3, the V gene TRBV15; D not resolved. V was cut by 3 bases and J by 4 bases, with 2 bases left in between. CDR1 and CDR2 from the germline V gene are LNHNV and YYDKDF (reference sequence). This CDR3 is 11 amino acids long. The CDR3 loop is CATSSADTQYF. The CDR3 nucleotides are TGTGCCACCAGCAGCGCAGATACGCAGTATTTT.

This CDR3 reads CASSPSQRTSEAFF. DNA of the CDR3: TGTGCCAGCAGCCCCTCCCAGAGGACCTCCGAAGCTTTCTTT. The gene calls are TRBV7-2 and TRBJ1-1; unclear D gene. Trimming pared 5 bases from V and 8 bases from J, leaving 18 bases between. Germline V CDR1 and CDR2: SGHTA, FQGNSA. The CDR3 length is 14 residues.

The chain is built from TRBV5-1 and TRBJ1-6; a possible D gene is TRBD1 (6 bases). The germline V gene encodes CDR1 SGHRS and CDR2 YFSETQ. Trimming stripped 0 bases from V and 7 bases from J, with 8 bases between. CDR3 size: 14 residues. The CDR3 here is CASSLERGNSPLHF. In DNA form, the CDR3 reads TGCGCCAGCAGCTTGGAAAGGGGGAATTCACCCCTCCACTTT.

The V gene is TRBV7-9, the J gene TRBJ2-1; 12 nucleotides line up with TRBD2. The CDR3 runs 17 residues. V shed 2 bases and J 8 bases; nucleotides not matched to a gene: 10. Germline CDR1 is SEHNR and CDR2 is FQNEAQ (reference sequence). CDR3 in amino acids: CASSLPKTSGGHHEQFF. CDR3 in DNA: TGTGCCAGCAGCTTACCAAAAACTAGCGGGGGGCACCATGAGCAGTTCTTC.